One and the same sample provided the 5 T cell receptor beta chains below, sequenced in a study of blood T cells in healthy people across ages. A sample-barcoded 5' primer and a J-beta primer mix were used in a second PCR of about 6 to 12 cycles. TCRdb used MiXCR to reprocess the 5' RACE reads, holding one entry per CDR3 protein. The sample yields 1.5 million to 2 million distinct CDR3 sequences, 28% seen once. The sample consisted of blood. These receptors all come from a woman aged 25-40 years in good health.

This clonotype has a count of ten or more. The rearrangement links TRBV12-3 or TRBV12-4 to TRBJ1-2; 10 bases fit TRBD1. The trim removed 5 bases at V and 2 bases at J, leaving 5 bases unmatched. The CDR3 consists of 15 residues. The CDR3 reads CASSGGQGVNYGYTF. CDR3 coding DNA: TGTGCCAGCAGTGGTGGACAGGGGGTCAACTATGGCTACACCTTC.

The rearrangement joins TRBV9 to TRBJ2-5; D may correspond to TRBD1 or TRBD2 (5 bases each). In germline, CDR1 is SGDLS, CDR2 YYNGEE. V was pared by 0 bases and J by 5 bases, with 14 bases between. The CDR3 runs to 15 residues. The CDR3 loop is CASSVDSVGTETQYF. The CDR3 DNA is TGTGCCAGCAGCGTAGATTCGGTGGGGACGGAGACCCAGTACTTC. The complete variable domain, with remaining parts taken from reference TRBV9 and TRBJ2-5, reads DSGVTQTPKHLITATGQRVTLRCSPRSGDLSVYWYQQSLDQGLQFLIQYYNGEERAKGNILERFSAQQFPDLHSELNLSSLELGDSALYFCASSVDSVGTETQYFGPGTRLLVL.

The chain links TRBV4-1 to TRBJ2-3, with D possibly being TRBD2 (5 bases). Germline V gene data show CDR1 as MGHRA and CDR2 as YSYEKL. V was cut by 4 bases and J by 4 bases, with 15 bases left in between. The CDR3 consists of 15 residues. The CDR3 DNA follows: TGCGCCAGCAGCCGTCAGGAGAGGGCGGCAGATACGCAGTATTTT. Protein sequence: CASSRQERAADTQYF.

Comment on this clonotype: It is likely a read error, because the conserved phenylalanine at the end of the CDR3 is missing. Because the CDR3's place on the DNA is in doubt, the DNA is left out and the CDR3 is given as listed by TCRdb. This chain's CDR3 is CASSQASGGL. This chain joins TRBV7-9 and TRBJ2-7; TRBD1 is the table's D call and was not checked against the DNA. The CDR3 spans 10 amino acids, including both terminal residues. Germline CDR1 SEHNR, CDR2 FQNEAQ (reference sequence).

This clonotype was seen repeatedly, ten times or more. J is TRBJ2-7 and V is TRBV12-3 or TRBV12-4; D not certain. The length of the CDR3 is 13 residues. V lost 5 bases to trimming and J lost 3 bases, with 11 bases between them. The CDR3 nucleotides are TGTGCCAGCAGTCAAAGCAGTAGCTACGAGCAGTACTTC. This codes for CASSQSSSYEQYF.